The 11 T cell receptor beta chains reported below all come from one sample, sequenced in a study of cytomegalovirus exposure and HLA in healthy donors. The PCR contained 60 Vbeta and 13 Jbeta primers. The method was immunoSEQ multiplex PCR; TCRdb's version includes in-frame clones alone and lacks a portion of them. This sample has 150,000 to 200,000 clones, with around four fifths found just once. Sequences were obtained from PBMCs. These receptor sequences come from a woman in her fifties or sixties in good health and CMV-seronegative.

The chain has TRBV18 and TRBJ1-3, with D uncertain. The V gene's germline CDR1 is KGHSH and CDR2 LQKENI. This CDR3 spans 17 amino acids. V was trimmed by 6 bases and J by 0 bases, leaving 18 bases between them. The CDR3 DNA reads as TGTGCCAGCTCCTTCGGGGTCGCCGCGAGCTCTGGAAACACCATATATTTT. Translation gives CASSFGVAASSGNTIYF.

The chain combines TRBV6-6 with TRBJ1-2, with a tentative D call TRBD1 (5 bases). CDR1 is MNHNY, CDR2 SVGAGI, per germline (reference sequence). The CDR3 consists of 14 residues. The V and J ends lost 2 bases and 3 bases respectively, with 10 bases between them. DNA for the CDR3: TGTGCCAGCAGTTACGGAGGGACTTACTATGGCTACACCTTC. This encodes CASSYGGTYYGYTF.

The chain joins TRBV7-2 to TRBJ1-1; the D is unclear. The germline CDR1 and CDR2 sequences are SGHTA and FQGNSA. V was cut by 3 bases and J by 4 bases, with 15 bases left in between. The CDR3 runs 15 residues. The CDR3 is CASSFSPLVGTEAFF. The CDR3 DNA is TGTGCCAGCAGCTTTTCACCCCTAGTAGGCACTGAAGCTTTCTTT.

The chain combines TRBV5-1 with TRBJ2-2, with D perhaps matching TRBD1 (7 bases). The CDR3 loop spans 15 amino acids. The germline V gene has CDR1 SGHRS and CDR2 YFSETQ. Trimming cost V 4 bases and J 1 base, with 11 bases left between them. This CDR3 reads CASSRGTENTGELFF. The CDR3 coding sequence is TGCGCCAGCAGCCGCGGGACAGAGAACACCGGGGAGCTGTTTTTT.

This chain connects TRBV5-1 to TRBJ2-5, with D possibly TRBD2 on 7 matching bases. Trimming removed 4 bases from V and 4 bases from J, with 29 bases in between. CDR1 is SGHRS and CDR2 is YFSETQ in the germline V gene. The CDR3 extends over 19 amino acids. The CDR3 DNA reads TGCGCCAGCAGCGTCAGGTTTGGGATGGAGGGGGGGCGGCGAGAGACCCAGTACTTC. Translated: CASSVRFGMEGGRRETQYF.

The chain links TRBV13 to TRBJ1-2; D remains ambiguous. There are 13 residues in the CDR3. Trimming removed 1 base at V and 3 bases at J, with 6 bases between. CDR1 is PRHDT and CDR2 is FYEKMQ in the germline V gene (reference sequence). The CDR3 reads CASSLDLDYGYTF. CDR3 DNA sequence: TGTGCCAGCAGCTTAGACTTGGACTATGGCTACACCTTC.

The genes are TRBV2 and TRBJ2-2, with D tentatively TRBD1 (6 bases). The CDR3 consists of 19 residues. Per germline, CDR1 SNHLY and CDR2 FYNNEI. The germline V and J ends were trimmed by 8 bases and 5 bases, with 30 bases remaining between them. The CDR3 is CASQQFGPNREASTGELFF. DNA for the CDR3: TGTGCCAGCCAGCAGTTTGGACCAAACAGGGAAGCTTCAACCGGGGAGCTGTTTTTT. The full variable domain, in which reference TRBV2 and TRBJ2-2 provide the parts outside the CDR3, is EPEVTQTPSHQVTQMGQEVILRCVPISNHLYFYWYRQILGQKVEFLVSFYNNEISEKSEIFDDQFSVERPDGSNFTLKIRSTKLEDSAMYFCASQQFGPNREASTGELFFGEGSRLTVL.

This chain links TRBV15 with TRBJ2-1; 15 nucleotides align to TRBD2. CDR1 is LNHNV, CDR2 YYDKDF, per germline (reference sequence). Losses at the gene ends were 1 base for V and 15 bases for J; bases not matched to a gene: 7. The CDR3 contains 15 residues. The CDR3 region has the DNA TGTGCCACCAGCAGAGTGGGACTAGCGGGGGGTATCCCGTTCTTC. Translated, it gives CATSRVGLAGGIPFF. Supplemented by reference TRBV15 and TRBJ2-1, the full variable domain reads DAMVIQNPRYQVTQFGKPVTLSCSQTLNHNVMYWYQQKSSQAPKLLFHYYDKDFNNEADTPDNFQSRRPNTSFCFLDIRSPGLGDTAMYLCATSRVGLAGGIPFFGPGTRLTVL.

CDR3 region: CASSMGGPPAAKNIQYF. Written as DNA, the CDR3 is TGTGCCAGTAGTATGGGGGGGCCCCCGGCGGCCAAAAACATTCAGTACTTC. V is TRBV19 and J is TRBJ2-4; maybe TRBD2 (7 bases). Germline CDR1 reads LNHDA; CDR2 reads SQIVND (reference sequence). Trimming left V 3 bases short and J 1 base short, with 16 bases between. The CDR3 sequence is 17 residues long.

A remark on this clone: Relative to the germline gene, one junction end is altered; a read error may explain this. The CDR3 sequence: CASSPGVAGTYNGQFF. For the CDR3, the DNA is TGTGCCAGCAGCCCCGGGGTAGCGGGAACATACAATGGGCAGTTCTTC. The rearrangement uses TRBV7-9 and TRBJ2-1; 8 nucleotides match TRBD2. The V gene's germline CDR1 is SEHNR and CDR2 FQNEAQ (reference sequence). CDR3 length: 16 amino acids.

V usage is TRBV28 and J usage is TRBJ1-2, with TRBD1 as a possible D gene (5 bases). In germline, CDR1 is MDHEN, CDR2 SYDVKM. CDR3 length: 15 amino acids. V was trimmed by 3 bases and J by 6 bases, leaving 17 bases between them. The CDR3 sequence: CASSFDRGRWDGYTF. As DNA, the CDR3 is TGTGCCAGCAGTTTCGACAGAGGACGTTGGGATGGCTACACCTTC.